The 32 T cell receptor beta chains given below trace back to one sample, sequenced in a study of cytomegalovirus exposure and HLA in healthy donors. The primer mix had 60 Vbeta and 13 Jbeta primers. Some clones are missing from TCRdb's copy, which holds only in-frame ones; the method was immunoSEQ multiplex PCR. The repertoire includes about 150,000 clones, more than 75% of them detected once, and approximately 15% sits in the top ten. What was sequenced was PBMCs. The receptors were gathered from a woman aged 40-49 years in good health and CMV-seronegative.

The chain links TRBV30 to TRBJ1-4; no firm D call. The germline V gene has CDR1 GTSNPN and CDR2 SVGIG (reference sequence). CDR3 length equals 14 residues. V shed 0 bases and J shed 6 bases, with 11 bases lying between them. CDR3 region: CAWSVPGNYEKLFF. The CDR3 region has the DNA TGTGCCTGGAGTGTACCCGGGAATTATGAAAAACTGTTTTTT.

Comment on this clone: At one of its ends the junction is not consistent with the germline gene, which may arise from a read error. The chain carries TRBV13 and TRBJ1-1, with D hard to call. The CDR3 has 14 residues. Germline V CDR1 and CDR2: PRHDT, FYEKMQ (reference sequence). CDR3 sequence: CASSVGRESTEAFF. The CDR3 nucleotides read TGTGCCAGCAGCGTAGGACGGGAGAGCACTGAAGCTTTCTTT.

The J gene is TRBJ2-5, the V gene TRBV6-5; tentative D call: TRBD1 (5 bases). The CDR3 totals 14 residues. Germline V gene lookup returns CDR1 MNHEY and CDR2 SVGAGI. Trimming took 2 bases from V and 5 from J, leaving 12 bases between them. The CDR3 loop is CASSYDWGSETQYF. CDR3 nucleotide sequence: TGTGCCAGCAGTTACGATTGGGGCTCGGAGACCCAGTACTTC.

The V and J genes are TRBV7-2 and TRBJ2-3; 7 bases are a match to TRBD2. V trimming: 5 bases; J trimming: 7 bases; junction bases outside the gene matches: 9. The CDR3 runs 14 residues. Germline CDR1 reads SGHTA; CDR2 reads FQGNSA. The CDR3 region has the DNA TGTGCCAGCAGCCAAGGACTAGTCTCCTATACGCAGTATTTT. Its translation is CASSQGLVSYTQYF.

The chain uses TRBV28 and TRBJ1-3, with D perhaps matching TRBD1 (6 bases). The CDR3 runs to 15 residues. From germline, CDR1 is MDHEN and CDR2 SYDVKM. Trimming removed 5 bases at V and 4 bases at J, with 15 bases between. Written as DNA, the CDR3 is TGTGCCAGCAGTCCCACCGGGACATCAGGAAACACCATATATTTT. It translates to CASSPTGTSGNTIYF.

This clone showed up just once. The chain uses TRBV30 and TRBJ1-1; D gene ambiguous. The ends were cut back, 4 bases at V and 6 bases at J, with 12 bases in the middle. The CDR3 consists of 12 residues. Per germline, CDR1 GTSNPN and CDR2 SVGIG (reference sequence). CDR3 loop: CAWTPLGPEAFF. CDR3 coding DNA: TGTGCCTGGACGCCCCTTGGGCCTGAAGCTTTCTTT.

This chain links TRBV7-8 with TRBJ1-2, with D perhaps matching TRBD1 (6 bases). Germline CDR1 is SGHVS and CDR2 is FQNEAQ. V dropped 4 bases and J dropped 4 bases, with 10 bases sitting between them. The CDR3 is 13 amino acids. This chain's CDR3 is CASSSRGGYGYTF. Written as DNA, the CDR3 is TGTGCCAGCAGCTCGAGGGGGGGCTATGGCTACACCTTC.

The gene calls are TRBV18 and TRBJ1-5; D gene unclear. CDR3 size: 14 residues. V was shortened by 3 bases and J by 7 bases, with 13 bases between the two germline ends. Germline CDR1 KGHSH, CDR2 LQKENI. The CDR3 DNA reads TGTGCCAGCTCACCTTCGGGAGGAGGCCAGCCCCAGCATTTT. Translation gives CASSPSGGGQPQHF. The entire variable domain, with the rest obtained from reference TRBV18 and TRBJ1-5, is as follows: NAGVMQNPRHLVRRRGQEARLRCSPMKGHSHVYWYRQLPEEGLKFMVYLQKENIIDESGMPKERFSAEFPKEGPSILRIQQVVRGDSAAYFCASSPSGGGQPQHFGDGTRLSIL.

V and J are TRBV10-1 and TRBJ2-5, with D possibly matching TRBD2 (6 bases). Germline-derived CDR1 and CDR2 are WNHNN and SYGVQD (reference sequence). Trimming left V 3 bases short and J 5 bases short, with 16 bases between. The CDR3 has 15 amino acids. The CDR3: CASSDRVADKETQYF. The CDR3 coding sequence is TGCGCCAGCAGTGATCGGGTAGCGGATAAGGAGACCCAGTACTTC.

In DNA, the CDR3 is TGTGCCAGCAGCCCGGGGGTGGGGCTTCGTGGAAACACCATATATTTT. Its protein is CASSPGVGLRGNTIYF. The chain combines TRBV5-4 with TRBJ1-3, with TRBD1 as a possible D gene (5 bases). The V gene's germline CDR1 is SGHNT and CDR2 YYREEE (reference sequence). With 4 bases removed from V and 3 bases from J, the gap between germline ends came to 17 bases. The CDR3 loop spans 16 amino acids. The full variable domain, with the rest looked up from reference TRBV5-4 and TRBJ1-3, is ETGVTQSPTHLIKTRGQQVTLRCSSQSGHNTVSWYQQALGQGPQFIFQYYREEENGRGNFPPRFSGLQFPNYSSELNVNALELDDSALYLCASSPGVGLRGNTIYFGEGSWLTVV.

Remarks on this clone: One end of the junction is discordant with germline, which a read error may explain. The chain carries TRBV7-9 and TRBJ2-7; D unresolved. Germline CDR1 reads SEHNR; CDR2 reads FQNEAQ (reference sequence). The CDR3 is 14 residues long. CDR3 in DNA: TGTTCCAGCAGCTTAGGCACGGGTCCTAGGGAGCAGTACTTC. This codes for CSSSLGTGPREQYF.

The CDR3 region has the DNA TGTGCCAGCAGCCTTATGACGGGAGGTTTCTACGAGCAGTACTTC. Amino acids: CASSLMTGGFYEQYF. J is TRBJ2-7 and V is TRBV14; 7 nucleotides line up with TRBD2. The CDR3 contains 15 residues. Germline V lookup: CDR1 SGHDN, CDR2 FVKESK. Germline trimming cut 4 bases from V and 3 bases from J; bases unmatched to any gene: 9.

The J gene is TRBJ1-2, the V gene TRBV9, with D tentatively TRBD1 (6 bases). The CDR3 is 14 residues long. V dropped 0 bases and J dropped 5 bases, with 11 bases sitting between them. Germline V gene data show CDR1 as SGDLS and CDR2 as YYNGEE. CDR3 nucleotides: TGTGCCAGCAGCGTAGATGGGACACCTTATGGCTACACCTTC. The encoded protein is CASSVDGTPYGYTF. The full variable domain, completed using reference TRBV9 and TRBJ1-2, is DSGVTQTPKHLITATGQRVTLRCSPRSGDLSVYWYQQSLDQGLQFLIQYYNGEERAKGNILERFSAQQFPDLHSELNLSSLELGDSALYFCASSVDGTPYGYTFGSGTRLTVV.

This chain connects TRBV2 to TRBJ1-3; 9 nucleotides align to TRBD1. CDR3 size: 15 residues. After removal of 6 bases from V and 3 bases from J, the junction contained 6 bases not matched to a gene. CDR1 SNHLY and CDR2 FYNNEI come from the germline V gene. The CDR3 nucleotides are TGTGCCAGCAGCAAGGACAGGGGAGGTGGAAACACCATATATTTT. Protein sequence: CASSKDRGGGNTIYF.

The gene calls are TRBV11-2 and TRBJ2-1, with 10 bases that match TRBD2. CDR3 length equals 15 residues. V gave up 5 bases and J gave up 8 bases; unmatched junction bases: 9. The germline gives CDR1 SGHAT, CDR2 FQNNGV. The CDR3 nucleotides read TGTGCCAGCAGCCCTATTGGTAGCGGGAGGCATGAGCAGTTCTTC. Its translation: CASSPIGSGRHEQFF.

CDR3 protein: CASSKRRPKNIQYF. CDR3 sequence (DNA): TGTGCCAGTAGTAAGAGGCGTCCCAAAAACATTCAGTACTTC. The rearrangement joins TRBV19 to TRBJ2-4; D is ambiguous. V lost 4 bases and J lost 2, with 9 bases in between. Per germline, CDR1 LNHDA and CDR2 SQIVND (reference sequence). The CDR3 is 14 amino acids. The entire variable domain, with the rest obtained from reference TRBV19 and TRBJ2-4, is as follows: DGGITQSPKYLFRKEGQNVTLSCEQNLNHDAMYWYRQDPGQGLRLIYYSQIVNDFQKGDIAEGYSVSREKKESFPLTVTSAQKNPTAFYLCASSKRRPKNIQYFGAGTRLSVL.

This clone was detected only a few times. The rearrangement joins TRBV27 to TRBJ2-7; the match to TRBD1 covers 10 bases. Germline V gives CDR1 MNHEY, CDR2 SMNVEV (reference sequence). The ends lost 5 bases at V and 4 bases at J; junction bases unmatched: 8. This CDR3 is 15 amino acids long. Here the CDR3 DNA reads TGTGCCAGCAGTACCGACCGGGACAGGGGTTACGAGCAGTACTTC. Protein product: CASSTDRDRGYEQYF.

V is TRBV28 and J is TRBJ2-5; 7 bases line up with TRBD1. The CDR3 length is 13 residues. Germline CDR1 MDHEN, CDR2 SYDVKM. The V gene end was trimmed by 2 bases and the J gene end by 3 bases; junction bases not matched to a gene: 0. The CDR3 reads CASSLGQEETQYF. The CDR3 region has the DNA TGTGCCAGCAGTTTAGGACAGGAAGAGACCCAGTACTTC.

The chain is built from TRBV11-3 and TRBJ2-7; the match to TRBD2 covers 12 bases. Germline V gene lookup returns CDR1 SGHNT and CDR2 YENEEA. The CDR3 has 15 amino acids. The trim removed 4 bases at V and 4 bases at J, leaving 5 bases unmatched. For the CDR3, the DNA is TGTGCCAGCAGCTCCGGTACTAGCGGGGGGTACGAGCAGTACTTC. Translating gives CASSSGTSGGYEQYF.

The rearrangement uses TRBV7-9 and TRBJ1-1; the D is unclear. Germline CDR1 SEHNR, CDR2 FQNEAQ (reference sequence). Trimming left V 4 bases short and J 3 bases short, with 9 bases between. The CDR3 is made up of 13 amino acids. CDR3 sequence: CASSSVGDTEAFF. CDR3 nucleotide sequence: TGTGCCAGCAGCTCGGTGGGCGACACTGAAGCTTTCTTT.

The V and J genes are TRBV6-1 and TRBJ2-7; TRBD2 might be the D (5 bases). In germline, CDR1 is MNHNS, CDR2 SASEGT. The V gene lost 4 bases and the J gene lost 0 bases, with 19 bases spanning the gap. CDR3 size: 17 residues. CDR3 amino acids: CASSVATATKSSYEQYF. The DNA for the CDR3 is TGTGCCAGCAGTGTGGCGACCGCGACTAAAAGCTCCTACGAGCAGTACTTC.

V is TRBV28 and J is TRBJ2-7; 9 bases agree with TRBD1. Trimming at V came to 1 base and at J to 4 bases, leaving 11 bases not matched to a gene. The CDR3 spans 17 residues. CDR1 is MDHEN, CDR2 SYDVKM, per germline. CDR3 nucleotides: TGTGCCAGCAGTTTATTGGGGGGACAGGGAAAAGTGTACGAGCAGTACTTC. Protein product: CASSLLGGQGKVYEQYF.

The chain carries TRBV6-6 and TRBJ2-7, with 8 positions matching TRBD1. The CDR3 length is 14 residues. CDR1 is MNHNY, CDR2 SVGAGI, per germline (reference sequence). Germline trimming cut 2 bases from V and 0 bases from J; bases unmatched to any gene: 0. Here the CDR3 reads CASSYGQGSYEQYF. As DNA, the CDR3 is TGTGCCAGCAGTTACGGACAGGGCTCCTACGAGCAGTACTTC.

CDR3 coding DNA: TGTGCCAGCAGCGTAGGGGACAGACGCCGAAACACCATATATTTT. Translating gives CASSVGDRRRNTIYF. V and J are TRBV9 and TRBJ1-3, with 7 bases that match TRBD1. Germline-derived CDR1 and CDR2 are SGDLS and YYNGEE. There are 15 residues in the CDR3. The junction had 5 bases not matched to a gene; V was cut back by 0 bases and J by 5 bases. The full variable domain, rest sourced from reference TRBV9 and TRBJ1-3, is DSGVTQTPKHLITATGQRVTLRCSPRSGDLSVYWYQQSLDQGLQFLIQYYNGEERAKGNILERFSAQQFPDLHSELNLSSLELGDSALYFCASSVGDRRRNTIYFGEGSWLTVV.

The genes are TRBV7-2 and TRBJ2-1; tentatively, D is TRBD2 (6 bases). CDR3 length: 16 amino acids. Germline CDR1 reads SGHTA; CDR2 reads FQGNSA. V was cut by 5 bases and J by 0 bases, with 14 bases left in between. In DNA form, the CDR3 reads TGTGCCAGCAGCCAGATGAGGGGACTCTCCTACAATGAGCAGTTCTTC. This encodes CASSQMRGLSYNEQFF.

A remark on this clone: The final CDR3 position lacks the conserved phenylalanine or tryptophan, pointing to a likely read error. The chain has TRBV7-9 and TRBJ1-1; D is possibly TRBD1 (5 bases). Germline V CDR1 and CDR2: SEHNR, FQNEAQ (reference sequence). V dropped 3 bases and J dropped 1 base, with 12 bases sitting between them. CDR3 length: 15 residues. The CDR3: CASSFQGRGNTEAFS. The CDR3 DNA sequence: TGTGCCAGCAGCTTTCAGGGAAGGGGGAACACTGAAGCTTTCTCT.

This rearrangement joins TRBV19 to TRBJ2-6; no clear D gene. Germline values: CDR1 LNHDA, CDR2 SQIVND (reference sequence). There are 16 residues in the CDR3. V gave up 7 bases and J gave up 0 bases, with 13 bases separating them. The CDR3 here is CASTTRELSGANVLTF. The CDR3 DNA reads as TGTGCCAGTACCACCCGAGAGCTCTCTGGGGCCAACGTCCTGACTTTC.

Many counts were recorded for this clone. The J gene is TRBJ2-1, the V gene TRBV10-3; a possible D gene is TRBD1 (6 bases). There are 14 residues in the CDR3. The ends were cut back, 2 bases at V and 8 bases at J, with 13 bases in the middle. CDR1 ENHRY and CDR2 SYGVKD come from the germline V gene. The CDR3 DNA sequence: TGTGCCATCAGTGAGGGGGGCTCGGCCCATGAGCAGTTCTTC. Translation gives CAISEGGSAHEQFF.

V and J are TRBV5-1 and TRBJ2-1; TRBD2 is a possible D gene (6 bases). Germline V gives CDR1 SGHRS, CDR2 YFSETQ. Trimming took off 3 bases at V and 8 bases at J, with 18 bases between the two ends. The CDR3 consists of 15 residues. The CDR3: CASSSLSEGKDEQFF. The CDR3 DNA follows: TGCGCCAGCAGCTCCCTCTCGGAGGGTAAGGATGAGCAGTTCTTC.

V is TRBV28 and J is TRBJ1-5; D might be TRBD1 (6 bases). The germline V and J ends were trimmed by 7 bases and 4 bases, with 11 bases remaining between them. Germline-derived CDR1 and CDR2 are MDHEN and SYDVKM. The CDR3 extends over 13 amino acids. CDR3 in DNA: TGTGCCAGCAAACAGGGTGGAAATCAGCCCCAGCATTTT. This codes for CASKQGGNQPQHF.

This clone turned up a few times. One end of the junction fails to match germline, which may point to a read error. This chain connects TRBV29-1 to TRBJ2-6; D may be TRBD1 (5 bases). This CDR3 is built from 15 residues. Germline CDR1 SQVTM, CDR2 ANQGSEA. The CDR3 spells CSVALWGSGANGLTF. CDR3 nucleotides: TGCAGCGTGGCTCTGTGGGGCTCTGGGGCCAACGGCCTGACTTTC.

On this clone itself: The junction does not match germline at one end; this may be a read error. The V call is TRBV7-9, the J call TRBJ2-5; the D is unclear. Germline CDR1 reads SEHNR; CDR2 reads FQNEAQ (reference sequence). The length of the CDR3 is 12 residues. In DNA form, the CDR3 reads TGTTCCAGCAGCTTAGTCTTTGAGACCCAGTACTTC. Its protein is CSSSLVFETQYF. The variable domain in full, with the rest retrieved from reference TRBV7-9 and TRBJ2-5, is DTGVSQNPRHKITKRGQNVTFRCDPISEHNRLYWYRQTLGQGPEFLTYFQNEAQLEKSRLLSDRFSAERPKGSFSTLEIQRTEQGDSAMYLCSSSLVFETQYFGPGTRLLVL.